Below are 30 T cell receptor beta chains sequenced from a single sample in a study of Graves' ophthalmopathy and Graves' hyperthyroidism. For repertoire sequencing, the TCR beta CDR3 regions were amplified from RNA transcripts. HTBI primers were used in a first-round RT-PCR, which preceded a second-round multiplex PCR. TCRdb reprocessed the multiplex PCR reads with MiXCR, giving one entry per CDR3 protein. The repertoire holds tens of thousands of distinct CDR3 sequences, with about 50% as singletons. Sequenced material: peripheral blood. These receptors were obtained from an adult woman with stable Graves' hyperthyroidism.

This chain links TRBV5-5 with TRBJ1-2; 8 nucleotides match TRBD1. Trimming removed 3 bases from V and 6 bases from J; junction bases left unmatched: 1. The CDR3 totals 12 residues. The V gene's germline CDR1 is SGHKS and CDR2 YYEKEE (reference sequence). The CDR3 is CASSWGQDGYTF. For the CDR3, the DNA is TGTGCCAGCAGCTGGGGACAGGATGGCTACACCTTC.

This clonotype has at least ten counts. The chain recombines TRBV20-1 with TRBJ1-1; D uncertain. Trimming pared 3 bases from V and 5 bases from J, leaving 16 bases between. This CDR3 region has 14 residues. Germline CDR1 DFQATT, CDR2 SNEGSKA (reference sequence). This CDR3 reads CSASGVGRKTEAFF. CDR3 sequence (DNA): TGCAGTGCTAGTGGGGTCGGGAGGAAAACTGAAGCTTTCTTT.

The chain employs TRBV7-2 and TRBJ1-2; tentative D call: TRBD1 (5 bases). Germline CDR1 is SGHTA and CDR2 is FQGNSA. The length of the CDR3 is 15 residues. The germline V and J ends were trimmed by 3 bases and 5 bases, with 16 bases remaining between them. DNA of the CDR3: TGTGCCAGCAGCTTGTCGCTGGGACGACAGTATGGCTACACCTTC. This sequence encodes CASSLSLGRQYGYTF. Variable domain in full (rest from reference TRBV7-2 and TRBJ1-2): GAGVSQSPSNKVTEKGKDVELRCDPISGHTALYWYRQSLGQGLEFLIYFQGNSAPDKSGLPSDRFSAERTGGSVSTLTIQRTQQEDSAVYLCASSLSLGRQYGYTFGSGTRLTVV.

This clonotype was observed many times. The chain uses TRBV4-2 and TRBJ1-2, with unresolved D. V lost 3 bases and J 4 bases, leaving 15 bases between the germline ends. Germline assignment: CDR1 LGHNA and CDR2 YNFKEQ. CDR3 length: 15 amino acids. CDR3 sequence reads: CASSQNDEKLYGYTF. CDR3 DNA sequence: TGTGCCAGCAGCCAGAATGATGAAAAACTCTATGGCTACACCTTC.

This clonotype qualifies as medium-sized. The CDR3 reads CASSQEASGSLEQYF. DNA for the CDR3: TGTGCCAGCAGCCAAGAGGCTAGCGGGAGCCTCGAGCAGTACTTC. This rearrangement joins TRBV4-2 to TRBJ2-7; 10 positions agree with TRBD2. Unmatched junction bases numbered 5, after V lost 0 bases and J lost 6 bases. The germline CDR1 and CDR2 sequences are LGHNA and YNFKEQ. This CDR3 is 15 amino acids long.

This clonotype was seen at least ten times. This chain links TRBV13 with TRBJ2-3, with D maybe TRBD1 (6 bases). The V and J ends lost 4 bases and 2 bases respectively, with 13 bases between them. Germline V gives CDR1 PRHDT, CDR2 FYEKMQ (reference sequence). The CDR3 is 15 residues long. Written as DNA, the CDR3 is TGTGCCAGCAGCTCCCGGGACAAAAACACAGATACGCAGTATTTT. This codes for CASSSRDKNTDTQYF.

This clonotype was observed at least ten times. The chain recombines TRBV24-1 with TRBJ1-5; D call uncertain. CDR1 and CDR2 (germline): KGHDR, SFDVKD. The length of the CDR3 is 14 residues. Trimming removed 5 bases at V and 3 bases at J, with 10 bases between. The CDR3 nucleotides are TGTGCCACCAGTGGGGCAGTTTTCAATCAGCCCCAGCATTTT. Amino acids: CATSGAVFNQPQHF.

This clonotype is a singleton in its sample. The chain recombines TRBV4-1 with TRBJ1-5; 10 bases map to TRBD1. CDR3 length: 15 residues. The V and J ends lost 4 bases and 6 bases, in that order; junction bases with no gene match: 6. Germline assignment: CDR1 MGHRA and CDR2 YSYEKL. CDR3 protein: CASSLLWDRGQPQHF. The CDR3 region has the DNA TGCGCCAGCAGCCTGCTGTGGGACAGGGGTCAGCCCCAGCATTTT.

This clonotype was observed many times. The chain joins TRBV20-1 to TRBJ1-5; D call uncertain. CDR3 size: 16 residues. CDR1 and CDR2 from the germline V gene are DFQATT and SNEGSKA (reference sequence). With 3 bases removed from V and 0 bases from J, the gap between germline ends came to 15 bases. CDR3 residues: CSASSAELHSNQPQHF. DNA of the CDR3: TGCAGTGCTAGTAGCGCAGAGTTACATAGCAATCAGCCCCAGCATTTT.

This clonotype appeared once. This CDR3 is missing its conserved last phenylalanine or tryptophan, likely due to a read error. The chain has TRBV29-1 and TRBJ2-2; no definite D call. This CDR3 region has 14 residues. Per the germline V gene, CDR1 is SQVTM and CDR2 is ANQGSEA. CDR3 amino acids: CSPSPSIRNGELFS. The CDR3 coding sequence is TGCAGTCCGAGTCCCAGCATACGAAACGGGGAGCTGTTTTCT.

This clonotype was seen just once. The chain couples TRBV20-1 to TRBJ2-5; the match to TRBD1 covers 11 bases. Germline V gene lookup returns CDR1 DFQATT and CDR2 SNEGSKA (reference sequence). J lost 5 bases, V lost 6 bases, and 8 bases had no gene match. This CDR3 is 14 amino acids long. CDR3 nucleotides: TGCAGTGCCTATGGACAGGGGGCGTGGGAGACCCAGTACTTC. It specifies CSAYGQGAWETQYF.

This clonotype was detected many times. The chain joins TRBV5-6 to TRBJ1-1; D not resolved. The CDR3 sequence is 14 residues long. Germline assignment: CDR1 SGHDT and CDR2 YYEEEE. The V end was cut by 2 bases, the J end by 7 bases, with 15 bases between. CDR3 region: CASSLGAATFEAFF. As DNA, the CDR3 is TGTGCCAGCAGCTTAGGAGCGGCCACCTTTGAAGCTTTCTTT.

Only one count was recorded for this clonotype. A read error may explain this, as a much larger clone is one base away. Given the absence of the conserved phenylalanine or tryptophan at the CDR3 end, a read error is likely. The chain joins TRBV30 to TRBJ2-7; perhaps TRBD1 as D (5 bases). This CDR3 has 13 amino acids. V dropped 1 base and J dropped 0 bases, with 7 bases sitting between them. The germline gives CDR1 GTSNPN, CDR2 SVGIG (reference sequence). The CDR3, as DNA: TGTGCCTGGAGTGGACAGAACTCCTACGAGCAGTACCTC. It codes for CAWSGQNSYEQYL.

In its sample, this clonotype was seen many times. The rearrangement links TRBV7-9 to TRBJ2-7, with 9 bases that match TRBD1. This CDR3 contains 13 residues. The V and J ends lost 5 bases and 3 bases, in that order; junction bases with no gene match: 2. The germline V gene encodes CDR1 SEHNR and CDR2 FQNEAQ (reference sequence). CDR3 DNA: TGTGCCAGCAGCCGGGGACAGGGCTACGAGCAGTACTTC. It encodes CASSRGQGYEQYF.

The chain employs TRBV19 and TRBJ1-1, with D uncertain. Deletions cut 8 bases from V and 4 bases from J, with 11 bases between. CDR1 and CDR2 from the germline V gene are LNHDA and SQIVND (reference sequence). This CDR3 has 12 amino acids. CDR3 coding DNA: TGTGCCAGTTGTCCCGGCGGCACTGAAGCTTTCTTT. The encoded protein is CASCPGGTEAFF.

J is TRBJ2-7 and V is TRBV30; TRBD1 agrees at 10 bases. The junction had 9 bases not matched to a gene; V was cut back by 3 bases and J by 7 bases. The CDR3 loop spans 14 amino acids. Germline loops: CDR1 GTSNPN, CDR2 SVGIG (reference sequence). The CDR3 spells CAWRPDRGPREQYF. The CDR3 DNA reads TGTGCCTGGAGACCCGACAGGGGGCCACGGGAGCAGTACTTC.

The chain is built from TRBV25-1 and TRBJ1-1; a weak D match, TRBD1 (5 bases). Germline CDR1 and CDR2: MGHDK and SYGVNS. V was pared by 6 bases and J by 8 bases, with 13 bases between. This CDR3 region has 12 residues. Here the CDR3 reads CASSVEWGEAFF. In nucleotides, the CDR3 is TGTGCCAGCAGCGTTGAGTGGGGGGAAGCTTTCTTT.

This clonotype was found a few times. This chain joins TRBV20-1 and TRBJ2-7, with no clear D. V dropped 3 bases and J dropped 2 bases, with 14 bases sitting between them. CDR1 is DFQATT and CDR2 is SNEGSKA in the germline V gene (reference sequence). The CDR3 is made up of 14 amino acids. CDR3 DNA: TGCAGTGCTAGCCGCGAGCTCGCGCCCTACGAGCAGTACTTC. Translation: CSASRELAPYEQYF.

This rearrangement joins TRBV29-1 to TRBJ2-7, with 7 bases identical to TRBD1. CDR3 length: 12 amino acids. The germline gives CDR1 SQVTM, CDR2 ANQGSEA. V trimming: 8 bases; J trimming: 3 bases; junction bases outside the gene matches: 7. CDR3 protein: CSPRQGNYEQYF. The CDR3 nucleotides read TGCAGCCCCCGACAGGGTAACTACGAGCAGTACTTC.

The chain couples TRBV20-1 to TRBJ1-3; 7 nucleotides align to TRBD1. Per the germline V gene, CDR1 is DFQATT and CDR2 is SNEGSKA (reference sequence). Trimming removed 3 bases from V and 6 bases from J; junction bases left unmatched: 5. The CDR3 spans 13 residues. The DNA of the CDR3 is TGCAGTGCTAGTCAAGGGGGCGAAAACACCATATATTTT. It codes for CSASQGGENTIYF.

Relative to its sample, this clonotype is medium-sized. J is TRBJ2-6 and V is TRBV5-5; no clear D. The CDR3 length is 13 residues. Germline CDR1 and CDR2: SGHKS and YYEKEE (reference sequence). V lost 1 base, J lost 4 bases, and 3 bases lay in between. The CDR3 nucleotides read TGTGCCAGCAGCTTGTCGGGGGCCAACGTCCTGACTTTC. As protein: CASSLSGANVLTF.

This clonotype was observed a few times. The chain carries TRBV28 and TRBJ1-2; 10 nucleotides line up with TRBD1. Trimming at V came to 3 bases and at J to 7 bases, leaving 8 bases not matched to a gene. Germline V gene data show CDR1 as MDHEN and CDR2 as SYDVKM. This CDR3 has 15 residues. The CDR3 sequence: CASSLQGTGVFGYTF. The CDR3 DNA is TGTGCCAGCAGTTTGCAAGGGACAGGGGTCTTTGGCTACACCTTC.

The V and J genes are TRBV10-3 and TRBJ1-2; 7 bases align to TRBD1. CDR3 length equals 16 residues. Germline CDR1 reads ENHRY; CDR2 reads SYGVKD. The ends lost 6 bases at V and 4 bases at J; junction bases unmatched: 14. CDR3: CAIRADRKGAAYGYTF. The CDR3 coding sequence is TGTGCCATCAGAGCCGACAGGAAGGGGGCGGCCTATGGCTACACCTTC.

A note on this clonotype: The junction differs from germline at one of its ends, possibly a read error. CDR3 nucleotide sequence: TGTGCCAGCAGCACCATGGGACAGGGGACTTCACCCCTCCACTTT. It specifies CASSTMGQGTSPLHF. The chain links TRBV5-1 to TRBJ1-6; 10 bases match TRBD1. The CDR3 totals 15 residues. Per the germline V gene, CDR1 is SGHRS and CDR2 is YFSETQ. Drawing the rest from reference TRBV5-1 and TRBJ1-6, the complete variable domain is KAGVTQTPRYLIKTRGQQVTLSCSPISGHRSVSWYQQTPGQGLQFLFEYFSETQRNKGNFPGRFSGRQFSNSRSEMNVSTLELGDSALYLCASSTMGQGTSPLHFGNGTRLTVT.

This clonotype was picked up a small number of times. The CDR3 spells CSVGDRPYSYEQYF. For the CDR3, the DNA is TGCAGCGTTGGGGACAGGCCATACTCCTACGAGCAGTACTTC. The J gene is TRBJ2-7, the V gene TRBV29-1; 8 bases fit TRBD1. The CDR3 is made up of 14 amino acids. Per the germline V gene, CDR1 is SQVTM and CDR2 is ANQGSEA. With V trimmed by 4 bases and J by 0 bases, 5 bases remained unmatched.

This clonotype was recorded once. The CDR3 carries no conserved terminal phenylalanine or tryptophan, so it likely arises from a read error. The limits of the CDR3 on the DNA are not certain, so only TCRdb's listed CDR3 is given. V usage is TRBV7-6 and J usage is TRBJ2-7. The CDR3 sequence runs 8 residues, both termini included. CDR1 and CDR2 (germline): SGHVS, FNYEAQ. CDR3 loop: CASSLASS.

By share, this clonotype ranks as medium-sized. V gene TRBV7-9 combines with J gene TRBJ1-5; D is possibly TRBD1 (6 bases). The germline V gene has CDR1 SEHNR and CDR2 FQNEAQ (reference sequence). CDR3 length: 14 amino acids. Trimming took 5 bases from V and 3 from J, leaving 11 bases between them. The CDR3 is CASSLDSNNQPQHF. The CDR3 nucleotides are TGTGCCAGCAGCCTGGACAGTAACAATCAGCCCCAGCATTTT.

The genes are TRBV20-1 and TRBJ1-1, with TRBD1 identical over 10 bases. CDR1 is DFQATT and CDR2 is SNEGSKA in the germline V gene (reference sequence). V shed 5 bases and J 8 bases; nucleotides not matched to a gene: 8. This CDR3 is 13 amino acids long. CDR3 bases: TGCAGTGCTCCTCTGCCGGGACAGGGGGAAGCTTTCTTT. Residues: CSAPLPGQGEAFF.

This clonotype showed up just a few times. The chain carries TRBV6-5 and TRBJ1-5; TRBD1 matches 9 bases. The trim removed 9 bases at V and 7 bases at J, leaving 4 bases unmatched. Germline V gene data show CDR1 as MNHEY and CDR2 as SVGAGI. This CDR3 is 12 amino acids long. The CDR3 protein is CASQGTGQPQHF. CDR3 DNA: TGTGCCAGTCAGGGGACAGGGCAGCCCCAGCATTTT.

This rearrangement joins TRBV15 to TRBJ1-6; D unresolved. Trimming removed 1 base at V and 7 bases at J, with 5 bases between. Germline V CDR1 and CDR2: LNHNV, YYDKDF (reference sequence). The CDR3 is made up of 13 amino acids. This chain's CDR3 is CATSRAENSPLHF. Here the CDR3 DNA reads TGTGCCACCAGCAGAGCCGAGAATTCACCCCTCCACTTT.